This TCR beta chain was observed in a study of blood T cells in healthy people across ages. Study-level results: Expanded clonotype changes were possibly confounded by unknown donor CMV status. Age brought a roughly linear fall in TCR beta diversity measured per million T cells. Samples with more naive T cells showed higher observed beta diversity.

Primers used in a second PCR of roughly 7 to 12 cycles were a sample-barcoded 5' primer and a J-beta primer mix. One entry per CDR3 protein results from TCRdb running MiXCR on the 5' RACE reads. The sample includes about 640,000 distinct CDR3 sequences, 58% seen only once; the top ten take around 37%. About this clonotype: Its target is unknown. A junction end diverges from the germline sequence, so it may reflect a read error.

Each individual donor underwent a draw of approximately 9.8 milliliters of peripheral blood. The CDR3 totals 14 residues. CDR1 is SNHLY and CDR2 is FYNNEI in the germline V gene. This sequence was found in a man in his 60s in good health. V is TRBV2 and J is TRBJ2-1; no firm D call. Sequencing was done on a sample of blood. The DNA of the CDR3 is TGTGCCAGCAGTGTCTCCACCGTCTACAATAAGCAGTTCTTC. It translates to CASSVSTVYNKQFF.